The present T cell receptor (beta chain) was sequenced within a study of cytomegalovirus exposure and HLA in healthy donors. Everyone who donated was a healthy bone marrow donor. The PCR ran on 60 Vbeta and 13 Jbeta primers. Repertoires were generated with immunoSEQ multiplex PCR, while TCRdb's copy carries only in-frame clones and drops some. The sample yields approximately 99,000 clones, approximately 85% seen once. The CDR3 sequence is 13 residues long. Germline trimming cut 3 bases from V and 6 bases from J; bases unmatched to any gene: 2. Germline V gene lookup returns CDR1 MGHRA and CDR2 YSYEKL.

The clonotype comes from a man aged 35-49 years in good health and CMV-seropositive. The gene calls are TRBV4-1 and TRBJ2-4; 7 bases match TRBD2. The sequenced material came from PBMCs. The CDR3 sequence is CASSHTGGNIQYF. Here the CDR3 DNA reads TGCGCCAGCAGCCATACGGGGGGAAACATTCAGTACTTC.